Below, 24 T cell receptor beta chains from the same sample are listed, as sequenced in a study of neurological immune-mediated disorders. TCRdb re-analysed the 5' RACE reads in MiXCR, keeping a single row per CDR3 protein. This table has 70,000 to 75,000 distinct CDR3 sequences, about 13% appearing once. Time point noted: longitudinal time-point 1 (baseline). The specimen was PBMCs. Every receptor here comes from a female donor with HTLV-1-associated myelopathy (HAM/TSP).

The chain joins TRBV9 to TRBJ2-3; weak D call: TRBD2 (5 bases). V lost 4 bases and J lost 5, with 17 bases in between. Germline-derived CDR1 and CDR2 are SGDLS and YYNGEE. This CDR3 is built from 15 residues. The CDR3 region has the DNA TGTGCCAGCAGCCCCCGGCTGGCGGGCTTAGATACGCAGTATTTT. It encodes CASSPRLAGLDTQYF.

Ten or more counts support this clonotype. The V call is TRBV4-2, the J call TRBJ2-1; TRBD1 might be the D (5 bases). The V end lost 4 bases, the J end lost 1 base, and 14 bases lay between the germline ends. The CDR3 loop spans 16 amino acids. CDR1 is LGHNA and CDR2 is YNFKEQ in the germline V gene. Written as DNA, the CDR3 is TGTGCCAGCAGCCTACGGTGGGGCGGTTCCTACAATGAGCAGTTCTTC. Encoded protein: CASSLRWGGSYNEQFF.

This clonotype was seen only once. A much larger clone is a single base away; this may be a read error. The chain recombines TRBV7-2 with TRBJ2-7; possible D gene TRBD1, 6 bases. CDR1 is SGHTA and CDR2 is FQGNSA in the germline V gene. V dropped 3 bases and J dropped 2 bases, with 11 bases sitting between them. CDR3 length: 14 residues. CDR3 nucleotide sequence: TGTGCCAGCAGCTTTGGGGGCCGTCCCTACGAGCAGTACGTC. It specifies CASSFGGRPYEQYV.

This clonotype was seen many times. This chain connects TRBV5-1 to TRBJ1-3; D is ambiguous. CDR1 and CDR2 (germline): SGHRS, YFSETQ. The CDR3 runs 15 residues. Trimming took 0 bases from V and 0 from J, leaving 7 bases between them. The CDR3 nucleotides are TGCGCCAGCAGCTTGGACACCCACTCTGGAAACACCATATATTTT. Its protein is CASSLDTHSGNTIYF.

This clonotype showed up many times. The chain carries TRBV11-2 and TRBJ1-1; no firm D call. V was shortened by 2 bases and J by 0 bases, with 7 bases between the two germline ends. Germline V gene data show CDR1 as SGHAT and CDR2 as FQNNGV. The CDR3 is 14 residues long. The CDR3 DNA reads as TGTGCCAGCAGCTTAAATCTGCTGAACACTGAAGCTTTCTTT. Translating it yields CASSLNLLNTEAFF.

The chain combines TRBV7-8 with TRBJ2-1; D might be TRBD2 (6 bases). The CDR3 contains 14 residues. CDR1 is SGHVS, CDR2 FQNEAQ, per germline. V was clipped by 2 bases and J by 6 bases, with 11 bases between them. In nucleotides, the CDR3 is TGTGCCAGCAGCTTACTTGCGGGGATCAATGAGCAGTTCTTC. Translation: CASSLLAGINEQFF. Supplemented by reference TRBV7-8 and TRBJ2-1, the full variable domain reads GAGVSQSPRYKVAKRGQDVALRCDPISGHVSLFWYQQALGQGPEFLTYFQNEAQLDKSGLPSDRFFAERPEGSVSTLKIQRTQQEDSAVYLCASSLLAGINEQFFGPGTRLTVL.

This clonotype appeared many times. This sequence joins TRBV5-6 and TRBJ2-3, with 9 bases aligning to TRBD1. Germline assignment: CDR1 SGHDT and CDR2 YYEEEE. The V and J ends lost 0 bases and 3 bases, in that order; junction bases with no gene match: 2. The length of the CDR3 is 15 residues. The CDR3 DNA reads TGTGCCAGCAGCTTGGACAGGGGGCAAACAGATACGCAGTATTTT. Translated, it gives CASSLDRGQTDTQYF.

This chain uses TRBV18 with TRBJ2-7, with D possibly TRBD2 on 6 matching bases. The germline V and J ends were trimmed by 3 bases and 5 bases, with 14 bases remaining between them. This CDR3 is built from 14 residues. CDR1 KGHSH and CDR2 LQKENI come from the germline V gene. CDR3 coding DNA: TGTGCCAGCTCACCCACCTTTGGGGGGAACGAGCAGTACTTC. It specifies CASSPTFGGNEQYF.

Ten or more counts support this clonotype. The chain uses TRBV20-1 and TRBJ2-2; D may be TRBD1 (6 bases). Trimming stripped 1 base from V and 2 bases from J, with 17 bases between. Germline V gene sequence: CDR1 DFQATT, CDR2 SNEGSKA (reference sequence). This CDR3 comprises 17 residues. The CDR3, as DNA: TGCAGTGCTAGAGGGGGAATAGGGACAAAAAACACCGGGGAGCTGTTTTTT. Protein: CSARGGIGTKNTGELFF.

This clonotype was seen ten or more times. The chain joins TRBV20-1 to TRBJ2-7, with 8 bases fitting TRBD1. The V gene's germline CDR1 is DFQATT and CDR2 SNEGSKA (reference sequence). The V gene end was trimmed by 6 bases and the J gene end by 3 bases; junction bases not matched to a gene: 7. The CDR3 covers 13 residues. Here the CDR3 DNA reads TGCAGTGCCCCTGGACAGGGACTCTACGAGCAGTACTTC. Translating gives CSAPGQGLYEQYF.

This clonotype was observed a few times. The rearrangement links TRBV5-4 to TRBJ1-1, with D unresolved. The CDR3 consists of 13 residues. Germline V gives CDR1 SGHNT, CDR2 YYREEE (reference sequence). Trimming removed 1 base at V and 2 bases at J, with 6 bases between. The CDR3 here is CASSLSENTEAFF. The CDR3 DNA is TGTGCCAGCAGCTTGAGCGAAAACACTGAAGCTTTCTTT.

This clonotype has ten or more counts. The chain uses TRBV5-1 and TRBJ2-2, with no clear D. Between the trimmed V and J ends, which lost 5 bases and 1 base, there was a span of 12 bases. This CDR3 has 15 amino acids. Germline CDR1 SGHRS, CDR2 YFSETQ. CDR3 region: CASRCRRRNTGELFF. In DNA form, the CDR3 reads TGCGCCAGCAGGTGTCGACGGCGGAACACCGGGGAGCTGTTTTTT.

This clonotype was observed many times. The CDR3 sequence: CASSRQGAGEQYF. In DNA form, the CDR3 reads TGTGCCAGCAGTCGGCAGGGGGCAGGCGAGCAGTACTTC. The chain uses TRBV2 and TRBJ2-7; TRBD1 matches at 8 bases. The CDR3 contains 13 residues. J gave up 6 bases and V 5 bases, and 6 bases lay outside the gene matches. The germline V gene encodes CDR1 SNHLY and CDR2 FYNNEI.

This clonotype was observed at least ten times. The chain has TRBV7-8 and TRBJ2-3; 7 bases line up with TRBD2. V lost 8 bases to trimming and J lost 0 bases; unmatched junction nucleotides: 8. The CDR3 length is 15 residues. Germline V gene lookup returns CDR1 SGHVS and CDR2 FQNEAQ. The CDR3 region is CASSNGGGSTDTQYF. The CDR3 region has the DNA TGTGCCAGCTCCAATGGGGGGGGAAGCACAGATACGCAGTATTTT.

This clonotype was counted many times. This chain uses TRBV20-1 with TRBJ2-7, with D perhaps matching TRBD2 (6 bases). V was pared by 0 bases and J by 6 bases, with 15 bases between. The germline V gene encodes CDR1 DFQATT and CDR2 SNEGSKA (reference sequence). The CDR3 runs to 14 residues. CDR3 sequence (DNA): TGCAGTGCTAGAGATCTCTGGGGGGTAGGCGAGCAGTACTTC. This sequence encodes CSARDLWGVGEQYF.

This clonotype was observed at least ten times. This chain links TRBV28 with TRBJ2-2; D not resolved. The V end lost 0 bases, the J end lost 1 base, and 3 bases lay between the germline ends. The CDR3 is 14 residues long. Looked up from germline, CDR1 is MDHEN and CDR2 is SYDVKM. CDR3 protein: CASSLWKNTGELFF. The CDR3 DNA sequence: TGTGCCAGCAGTTTATGGAAGAACACCGGGGAGCTGTTTTTT.

In regard to this clonotype: Since a much larger clone is just one base distant, this may be a read error. The chain has TRBV4-1 and TRBJ2-1, with TRBD1 identical over 7 bases. V trimming: 0 bases; J trimming: 7 bases; junction bases outside the gene matches: 3. CDR1 and CDR2 (germline): MGHRA, YSYEKL. This CDR3 spans 14 amino acids. The CDR3 nucleotides are TGCGCCAGCAGCCAAGACAGGGGGTGGAATGAGCAGTTCTTC. Translation gives CASSQDRGWNEQFF.

This clonotype was seen just once. A much larger clone sits a single nucleotide away, making a read error possible. The rearrangement joins TRBV5-1 to TRBJ2-7; D not resolved. Per germline, CDR1 SGHRS and CDR2 YFSETQ. The CDR3 covers 13 residues. The V end lost 0 bases, the J end lost 6 bases, and 10 bases lay between the germline ends. The DNA for the CDR3 is TGCGCCAGCAGCTTGGTTCCAGAATCCGAGCAGTACTTC. Amino acids: CASSLVPESEQYF.

This clonotype was seen ten or more times. This chain connects TRBV5-1 to TRBJ1-1; the match to TRBD1 covers 11 bases. The length of the CDR3 is 14 residues. Germline trimming cut 2 bases from V and 5 bases from J; bases unmatched to any gene: 2. CDR1 SGHRS and CDR2 YFSETQ come from the germline V gene. DNA for the CDR3: TGCGCCAGCAGCTTAGGACAGGGGGCAACTGAAGCTTTCTTT. As protein: CASSLGQGATEAFF.

This clonotype was observed many times. CDR3 nucleotides: TGCAGTGCTAGAGATTGGCGGGGGGGCGGGAATGAGCAGTTCTTC. This translates into CSARDWRGGGNEQFF. V and J are TRBV20-1 and TRBJ2-1, with 9 bases fitting TRBD2. CDR3 length: 15 amino acids. Germline CDR1 and CDR2: DFQATT and SNEGSKA (reference sequence). With 0 bases clipped from V and 7 bases from J, the junction kept 7 bases outside the gene matches.

This clonotype was detected ten times or more. CDR3 nucleotide sequence: TGTGCCAGCTTTGGTCTCGGCGCCACTGAAGCTTTCTTT. Translating it yields CASFGLGATEAFF. The chain is built from TRBV27 and TRBJ1-1; D ambiguous. CDR3 length: 13 amino acids. From germline, CDR1 is MNHEY and CDR2 SMNVEV (reference sequence). Trimming cost V 8 bases and J 4 bases, with 14 bases left between them.

As DNA, the CDR3 is TGTGCCAGCAGCGCCGGAATGGGGGGAGGAGACATTCAGTACTTC. Its translation: CASSAGMGGGDIQYF. This chain joins TRBV9 and TRBJ2-4; D possibly corresponds to TRBD2 (6 bases). The CDR3 runs 15 residues. The V gene lost 3 bases and the J gene lost 8 bases, with 18 bases spanning the gap. Germline V gene data show CDR1 as SGDLS and CDR2 as YYNGEE. Variable domain in full (rest from reference TRBV9 and TRBJ2-4): DSGVTQTPKHLITATGQRVTLRCSPRSGDLSVYWYQQSLDQGLQFLIQYYNGEERAKGNILERFSAQQFPDLHSELNLSSLELGDSALYFCASSAGMGGGDIQYFGAGTRLSVL.

In the case of this clonotype: A junction boundary mismatches the germline segment, possibly from a read error. The genes are TRBV2 and TRBJ2-7, with TRBD1 identical over 8 bases. Germline assignment: CDR1 SNHLY and CDR2 FYNNEI. The CDR3 consists of 14 residues. The CDR3 coding sequence is TGTGCCAGCAGTCAAGGACAGGGTACCAACGAACAGTACTTC. Encoded protein: CASSQGQGTNEQYF.

This clonotype was picked up many times. This sequence joins TRBV20-1 and TRBJ1-6, with D tentatively TRBD1 (5 bases). Looked up from germline, CDR1 is DFQATT and CDR2 is SNEGSKA (reference sequence). Trimming shortened V by 3 bases and J by 7 bases, and 10 bases separated the two germline ends. CDR3 length: 13 residues. The DNA for the CDR3 is TGCAGTGCTAGTGCAGGGACCAATTCACCCCTCCACTTT. This sequence encodes CSASAGTNSPLHF.